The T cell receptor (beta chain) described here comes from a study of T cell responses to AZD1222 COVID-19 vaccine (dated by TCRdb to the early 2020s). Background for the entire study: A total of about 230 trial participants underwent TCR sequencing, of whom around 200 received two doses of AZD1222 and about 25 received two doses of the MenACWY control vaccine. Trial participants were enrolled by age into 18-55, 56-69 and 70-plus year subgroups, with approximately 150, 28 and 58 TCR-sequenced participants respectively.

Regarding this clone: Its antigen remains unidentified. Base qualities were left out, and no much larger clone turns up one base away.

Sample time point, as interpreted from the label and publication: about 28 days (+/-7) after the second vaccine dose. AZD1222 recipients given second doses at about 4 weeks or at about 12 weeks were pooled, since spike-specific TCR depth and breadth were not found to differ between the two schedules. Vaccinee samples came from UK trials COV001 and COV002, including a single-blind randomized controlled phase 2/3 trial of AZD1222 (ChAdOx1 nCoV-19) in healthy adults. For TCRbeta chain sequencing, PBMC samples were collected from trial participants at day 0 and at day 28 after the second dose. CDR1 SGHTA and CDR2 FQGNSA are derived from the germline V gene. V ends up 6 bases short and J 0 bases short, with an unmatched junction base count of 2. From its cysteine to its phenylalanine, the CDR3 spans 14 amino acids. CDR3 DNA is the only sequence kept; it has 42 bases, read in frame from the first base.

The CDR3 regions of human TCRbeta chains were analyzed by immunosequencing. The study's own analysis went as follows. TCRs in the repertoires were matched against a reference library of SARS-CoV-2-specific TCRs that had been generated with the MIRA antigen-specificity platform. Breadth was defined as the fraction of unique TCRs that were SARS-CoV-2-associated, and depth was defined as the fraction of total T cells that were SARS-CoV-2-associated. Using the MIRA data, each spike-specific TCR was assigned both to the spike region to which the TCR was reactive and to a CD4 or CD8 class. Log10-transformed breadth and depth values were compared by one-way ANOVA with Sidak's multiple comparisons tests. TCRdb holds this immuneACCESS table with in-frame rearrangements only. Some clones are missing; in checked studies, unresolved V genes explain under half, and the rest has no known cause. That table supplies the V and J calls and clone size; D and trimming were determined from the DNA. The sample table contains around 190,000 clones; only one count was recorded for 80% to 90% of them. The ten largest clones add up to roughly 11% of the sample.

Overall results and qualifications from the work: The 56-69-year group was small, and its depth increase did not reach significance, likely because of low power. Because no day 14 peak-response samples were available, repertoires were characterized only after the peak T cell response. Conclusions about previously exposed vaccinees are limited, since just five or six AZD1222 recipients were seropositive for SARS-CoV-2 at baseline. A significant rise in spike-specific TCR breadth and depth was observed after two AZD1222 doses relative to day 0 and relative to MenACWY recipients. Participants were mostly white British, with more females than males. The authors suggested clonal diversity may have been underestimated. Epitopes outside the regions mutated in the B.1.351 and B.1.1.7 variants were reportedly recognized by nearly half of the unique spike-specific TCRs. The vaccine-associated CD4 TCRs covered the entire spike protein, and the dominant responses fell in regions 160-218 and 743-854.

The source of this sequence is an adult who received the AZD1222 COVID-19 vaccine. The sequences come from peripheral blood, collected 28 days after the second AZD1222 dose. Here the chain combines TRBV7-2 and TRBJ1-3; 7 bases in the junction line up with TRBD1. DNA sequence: TGTGCCAGCAGAAGACAGGGCTCTGGAAACACCATATATTTT. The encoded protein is CASRRQGSGNTIYF.